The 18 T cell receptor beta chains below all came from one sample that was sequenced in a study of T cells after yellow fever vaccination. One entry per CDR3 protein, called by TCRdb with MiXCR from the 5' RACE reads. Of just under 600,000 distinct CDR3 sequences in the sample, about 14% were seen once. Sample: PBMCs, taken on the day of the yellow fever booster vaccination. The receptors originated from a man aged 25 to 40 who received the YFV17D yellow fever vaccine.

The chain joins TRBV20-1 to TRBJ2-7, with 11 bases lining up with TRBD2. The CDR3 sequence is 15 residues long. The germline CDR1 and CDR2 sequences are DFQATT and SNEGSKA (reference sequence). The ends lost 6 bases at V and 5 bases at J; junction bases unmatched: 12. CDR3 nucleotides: TGCAGTGCACCCAGACTAGCGGGGATTAGGAACGAGCAGTACTTC. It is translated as CSAPRLAGIRNEQYF.

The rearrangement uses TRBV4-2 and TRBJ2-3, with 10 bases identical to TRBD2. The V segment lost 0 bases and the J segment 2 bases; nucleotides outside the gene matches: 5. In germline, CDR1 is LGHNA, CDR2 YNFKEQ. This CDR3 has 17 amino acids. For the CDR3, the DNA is TGTGCCAGCAGCCAAGATCAACTAGCGGGAAACACAGATACGCAGTATTTT. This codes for CASSQDQLAGNTDTQYF.

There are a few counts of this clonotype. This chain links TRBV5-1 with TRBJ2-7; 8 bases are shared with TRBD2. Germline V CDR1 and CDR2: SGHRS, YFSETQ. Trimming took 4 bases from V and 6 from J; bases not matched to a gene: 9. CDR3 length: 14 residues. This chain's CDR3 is CASSTPGLVAEQYF. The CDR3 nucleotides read TGCGCCAGCAGCACACCGGGACTAGTTGCCGAGCAGTACTTC.

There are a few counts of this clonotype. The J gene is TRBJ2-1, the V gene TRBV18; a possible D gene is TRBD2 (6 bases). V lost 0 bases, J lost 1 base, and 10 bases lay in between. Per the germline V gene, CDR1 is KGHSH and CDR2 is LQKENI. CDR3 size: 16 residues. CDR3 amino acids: CASSPPGSGSYNEQFF. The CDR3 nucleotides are TGTGCCAGCTCACCACCTGGTAGCGGTTCCTACAATGAGCAGTTCTTC.

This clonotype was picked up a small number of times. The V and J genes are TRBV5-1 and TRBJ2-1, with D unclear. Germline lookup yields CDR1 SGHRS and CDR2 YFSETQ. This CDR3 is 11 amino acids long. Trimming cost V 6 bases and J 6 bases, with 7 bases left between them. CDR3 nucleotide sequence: TGCGCCAGCATACAGAGCAATGAGCAGTTCTTC. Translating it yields CASIQSNEQFF.

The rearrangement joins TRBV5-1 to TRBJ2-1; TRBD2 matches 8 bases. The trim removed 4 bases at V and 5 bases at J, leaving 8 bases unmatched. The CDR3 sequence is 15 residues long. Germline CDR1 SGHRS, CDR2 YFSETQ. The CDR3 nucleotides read TGCGCCAGCAGCGTCCGGGTACTAGCGGACAATGAGCAGTTCTTC. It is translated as CASSVRVLADNEQFF.

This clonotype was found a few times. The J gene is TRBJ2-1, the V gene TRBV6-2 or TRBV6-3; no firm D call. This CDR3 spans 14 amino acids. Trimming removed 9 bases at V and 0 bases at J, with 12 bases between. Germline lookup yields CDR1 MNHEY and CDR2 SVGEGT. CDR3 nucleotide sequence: TGTGCCAGTACCGTGCTCAACTCCTACAATGAGCAGTTCTTC. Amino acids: CASTVLNSYNEQFF.

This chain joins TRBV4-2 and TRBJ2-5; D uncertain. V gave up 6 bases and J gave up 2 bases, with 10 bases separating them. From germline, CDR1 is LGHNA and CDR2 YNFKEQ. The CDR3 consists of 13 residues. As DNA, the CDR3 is TGTGCCAGCAGAGAGTTTGGTCAAGAGACCCAGTACTTC. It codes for CASREFGQETQYF.

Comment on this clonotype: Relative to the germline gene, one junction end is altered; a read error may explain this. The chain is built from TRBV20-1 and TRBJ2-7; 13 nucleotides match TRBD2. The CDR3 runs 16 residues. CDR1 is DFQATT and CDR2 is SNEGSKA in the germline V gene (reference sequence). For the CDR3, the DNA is TGCTGTGCTAGAGGTTCCTCAGGACTAGCGGGAGTTGGGCAGTACTTC. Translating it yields CCARGSSGLAGVGQYF.

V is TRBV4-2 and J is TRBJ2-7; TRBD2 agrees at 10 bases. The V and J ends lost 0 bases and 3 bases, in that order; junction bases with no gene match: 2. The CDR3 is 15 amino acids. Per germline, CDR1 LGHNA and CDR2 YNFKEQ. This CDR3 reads CASSQDRTSGYEQYF. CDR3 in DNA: TGTGCCAGCAGCCAAGATAGGACTAGCGGCTACGAGCAGTACTTC.

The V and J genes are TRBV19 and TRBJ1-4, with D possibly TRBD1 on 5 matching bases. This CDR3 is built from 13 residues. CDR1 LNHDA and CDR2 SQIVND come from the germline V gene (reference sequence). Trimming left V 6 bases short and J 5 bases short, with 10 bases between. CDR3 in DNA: TGTGCCAGTAGCTTCGGGGGGAATGAAAAACTGTTTTTT. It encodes CASSFGGNEKLFF.

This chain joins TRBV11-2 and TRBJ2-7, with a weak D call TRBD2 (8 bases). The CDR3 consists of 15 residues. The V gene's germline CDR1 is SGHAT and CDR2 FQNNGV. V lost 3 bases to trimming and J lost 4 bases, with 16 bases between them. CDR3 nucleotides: TGTGCCAGCAGCTTTCGGGAGGGGACAGCTTACGAGCAGTACTTC. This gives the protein CASSFREGTAYEQYF.

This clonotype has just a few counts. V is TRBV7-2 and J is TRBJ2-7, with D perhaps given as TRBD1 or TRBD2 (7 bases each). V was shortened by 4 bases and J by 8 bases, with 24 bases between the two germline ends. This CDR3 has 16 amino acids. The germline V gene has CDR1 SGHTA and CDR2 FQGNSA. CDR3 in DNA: TGTGCCAGCAGCTCCACCCGGGGGGACAGTCGCATTCAGCAGTACTTC. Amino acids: CASSSTRGDSRIQQYF.

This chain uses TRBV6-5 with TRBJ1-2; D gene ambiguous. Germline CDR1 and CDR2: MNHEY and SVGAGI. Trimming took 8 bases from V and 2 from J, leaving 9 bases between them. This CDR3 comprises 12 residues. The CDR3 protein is CASVGGNYGYTF. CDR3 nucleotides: TGTGCCAGCGTGGGCGGAAACTATGGCTACACCTTC.

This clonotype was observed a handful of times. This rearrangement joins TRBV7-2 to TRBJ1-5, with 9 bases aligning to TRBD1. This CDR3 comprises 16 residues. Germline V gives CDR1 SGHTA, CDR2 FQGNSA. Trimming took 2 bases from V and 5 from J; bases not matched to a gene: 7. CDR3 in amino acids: CASSLRGGTGHQPQHF. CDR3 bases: TGTGCCAGCAGCTTAAGGGGAGGGACAGGGCATCAGCCCCAGCATTTT.

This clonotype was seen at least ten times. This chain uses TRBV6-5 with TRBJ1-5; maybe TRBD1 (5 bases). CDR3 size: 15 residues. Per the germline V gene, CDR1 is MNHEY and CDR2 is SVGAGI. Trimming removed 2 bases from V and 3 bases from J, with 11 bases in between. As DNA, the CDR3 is TGTGCCAGCAGTTACCTGGGGGGAAACAATCAGCCCCAGCATTTT. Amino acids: CASSYLGGNNQPQHF.

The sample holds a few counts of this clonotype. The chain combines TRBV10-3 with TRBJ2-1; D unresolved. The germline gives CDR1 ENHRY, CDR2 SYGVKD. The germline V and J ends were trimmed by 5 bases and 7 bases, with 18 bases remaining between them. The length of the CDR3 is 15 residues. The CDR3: CAISSLADPGNEQFF. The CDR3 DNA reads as TGTGCCATCAGTTCCCTGGCGGACCCCGGGAATGAGCAGTTCTTC.

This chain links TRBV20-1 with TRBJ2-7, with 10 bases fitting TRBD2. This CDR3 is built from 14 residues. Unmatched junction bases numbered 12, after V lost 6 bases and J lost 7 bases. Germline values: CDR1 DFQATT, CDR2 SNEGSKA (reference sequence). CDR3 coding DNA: TGCAGTGCCACGAGAGGAGCGGGAGGGCGGGAGCAGTACTTC. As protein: CSATRGAGGREQYF.